A selection of T cell receptor beta chains follows, all from one sample in a study of persistence of HIV-infected CD4 T cells. Clones were sequenced by immunoSEQ multiplex PCR, and TCRdb holds only the in-frame ones, with some missing. There are 24,000 or so clones in the sample; less than 85% occur only once, and over 1.5% lies in the top ten. The antigens for these receptors are not known. The starting material was CD4+ T cells sorted from PBMCs after approximately 18-hour stimulation, obtained from a patient who received antiretroviral therapy. The receptors were sampled from an adult man with HIV who was CMV-seropositive. CDR3s include the opening cysteine and the closing phenylalanine or tryptophan. D genes are given only for firm matches. Expanded clones get a size class; other rows say once, few or many, or leave the size out.

J gene | D gene | clone size | V gene | CDR3 DNA | CDR3 protein
TRBJ2-4 | TRBD2 | once | TRBV9 | TGTGCCAGCAGCCCTCGACTAGCGGGGGGGAACCTAAAAAACATTCAGTACTTC | CASSPRLAGGNLKNIQYF
TRBJ1-1 | - | - | TRBV5-1 | TGCGCCAGCCGCTGGGGGGAACAGAACACTGAAGCTTTCTTT | CASRWGEQNTEAFF
TRBJ1-2 | - | once | TRBV5-1 | TGCGCCGCAGACTGGCGGGGGGAAGTGGGCGGCTACACCTTC | CAADWRGEVGGYTF
TRBJ2-2 | - | - | TRBV4-2 | TGTGCCAGCAGCCAAGCGCTTACGAACACCGGGGAGCTGTTTTTT | CASSQALTNTGELFF
TRBJ1-1 | - | - | TRBV20-1 | TGCAGTGCTAGTGCACAGGTTTCGAACACTGAAGCTTTCTTT | CSASAQVSNTEAFF
TRBJ1-1 | TRBD1 | - | TRBV7-7 | TGTGCCAGCAGCTTACTAACAGGGGCAAACACTGAAGCTTTCTTT | CASSLLTGANTEAFF
TRBJ1-2 | - | few | TRBV7-9 | TGTGCCAGCAGTTTAAACCAGGGGCACTATGGCTACACCTTC | CASSLNQGHYGYTF
TRBJ2-6 | - | - | TRBV7-3 | TGTGCCAGCAGCTTAACTGGGCAGAACTCTGGGGCCAACGTCCTGACTTTC | CASSLTGQNSGANVLTF
TRBJ1-6 | - | few | TRBV5-1 | TGCGCCAGCAGCGGGGGACACAGGGATACATATAATTCACCCCTCCACTTT | CASSGGHRDTYNSPLHF
TRBJ1-2 | TRBD1 | few | TRBV18 | TGTGCCAGCTCAACGGGACAGGCAGACTGGGGCTACACCTTC | CASSTGQADWGYTF